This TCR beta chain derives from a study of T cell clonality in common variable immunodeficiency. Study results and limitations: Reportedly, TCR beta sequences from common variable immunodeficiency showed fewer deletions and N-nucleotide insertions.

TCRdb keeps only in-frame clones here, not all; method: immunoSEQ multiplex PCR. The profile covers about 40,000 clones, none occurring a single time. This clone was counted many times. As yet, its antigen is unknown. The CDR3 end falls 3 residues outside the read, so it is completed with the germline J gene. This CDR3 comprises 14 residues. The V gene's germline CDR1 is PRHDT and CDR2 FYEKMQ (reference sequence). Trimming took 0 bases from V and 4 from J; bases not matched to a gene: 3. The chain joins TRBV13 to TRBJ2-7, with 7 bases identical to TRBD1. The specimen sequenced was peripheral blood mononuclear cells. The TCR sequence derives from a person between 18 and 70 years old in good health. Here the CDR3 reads CASSLGRGYYEQYF. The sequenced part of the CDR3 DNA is TGTGCCAGCAGCTTAGGCAGGGGGTATTACGAG.